The clone carrying this T cell receptor (beta chain) was counted once. The data were taken from a study of OX40 agonist ivuxolimab in advanced cancers. The CDR3 has 14 residues. The germline V gene encodes CDR1 LNHDA and CDR2 SQIVND (reference sequence). The V end was cut by 2 bases, the J end by 3 bases, with 11 bases between. Generated by immunoSEQ multiplex PCR, the TCRdb table keeps only in-frame clones and is missing some. The profile shows about 83,000 clones, 84% of them singletons. Material: CD4+ or CD8+ T cells sorted from blood, obtained in a trial of the OX40 agonist ivuxolimab. This chain links TRBV19 with TRBJ2-7, with unresolved D. The clonotype comes from an adult with an advanced solid tumor such as melanoma, head and neck, liver or kidney cancer. The CDR3, as DNA: TGTGCCAGTAGTATATCAGGCTGGAACTACGAGCAGTACTTC. Its translation: CASSISGWNYEQYF. Full variable domain (outside the CDR3, taken from reference TRBV19 and TRBJ2-7): DGGITQSPKYLFRKEGQNVTLSCEQNLNHDAMYWYRQDPGQGLRLIYYSQIVNDFQKGDIAEGYSVSREKKESFPLTVTSAQKNPTAFYLCASSISGWNYEQYFGPGTRLTVT.